These T cell receptor beta chains were read from a single sample in a study of metastatic and nonmetastatic thyroid tumors. TCRdb recomputed clones from the PCR reads via MiXCR. Found here are 50,000 or so clones, approximately 17% of them singletons; the top ten hold approximately 3.1%. The sequenced sample consisted of blood. The receptor set was obtained from a female donor with papillary thyroid cancer or a benign thyroid nodule (not recorded which). Some clones in this sample may be carry-over from other donors' samples. Each CDR3 is given with its conserved first and last residue. The D gene is left open where the match is weak. Clone size is not always given. Where it is, it says once, few, many or a class for expanded clones.

clone_size | j_call | d_call | v_call | cdr3_nt | cdr3_aa
many | TRBJ1-5 | . | TRBV12-3/TRBV12-4 | TGTGCCAGCACCCCATGGAGGAATCAGCCCCAGCATTTT | CASTPWRNQPQHF
. | TRBJ2-7 | . | TRBV28 | TGTGCCAGCAGAGTTACGCCCTACGAGCAGTACTTC | CASRVTPYEQYF
. | TRBJ2-7 | TRBD1 | TRBV2 | TGTGCCAGCGGGGGACAGGGAATCTACGAGCAGTACTTC | CASGGQGIYEQYF
many | TRBJ2-5 | TRBD2 | TRBV9 | TGTGCCAGCAGCGTAGGGACTAGCGGGGTATGGCAAGAGACCCAGTACTTC | CASSVGTSGVWQETQYF
many | TRBJ2-1 | TRBD1 | TRBV28 | TGTGCCAGCACCAAGGACAGGGGGCTGACCTACAATGAGCAGTTCTTC | CASTKDRGLTYNEQFF
many | TRBJ2-1 | . | TRBV7-6 | TGTGCCAGCAGGTCTCCCGGGGAACCTCAGTTCTTC | CASRSPGEPQFF
medium-sized | TRBJ2-7 | . | TRBV28 | TGTGCCAGCAGTTTACCAGGGACGTACTCCCCCCACGAGCAGTACTTC | CASSLPGTYSPHEQYF
many | TRBJ2-7 | . | TRBV7-6 | TGTGCCAGCAGCTTAGCTAGGACGGACCGAAGATTTTCCTACGAGCAGTACTTC | CASSLARTDRRFSYEQYF
many | TRBJ1-2 | TRBD1 | TRBV18 | TGTGCCAGCTCAGTCGACAGGGGGCTTGGCTACACCTTC | CASSVDRGLGYTF
. | TRBJ1-1 | . | TRBV6-4 | TGTGCCAGCAGTGACTCTATTATGACTGAAGCTTTCTTT | CASSDSIMTEAFF
many | TRBJ2-1 | TRBD2 | TRBV10-1 | TGCGCCAGCAGTGGTTCGAGACTAGCGGGGCCTCACAATGAGCAGTTCTTC | CASSGSRLAGPHNEQFF
. | TRBJ1-1 | . | TRBV20-1 | TGCAGTGCTACCCTATGGAATTTGAACACTGAAGCTTTCTTT | CSATLWNLNTEAFF
many | TRBJ2-5 | . | TRBV3-1 | TGTGCCAGCAGCCAAGATATGGCAGAAAAAGAGACCCAGTACTTC | CASSQDMAEKETQYF
few | TRBJ1-2 | . | TRBV27 | TGTGTCAGCAGTTTGTGTCGGACAGCTTTCTATGGCTACACCTTC | CVSSLCRTAFYGYTF
many | TRBJ2-7 | TRBD1 | TRBV18 | TGTGCCAGCTCACCGCAGGGGGCGACGGAGCAGTACTTC | CASSPQGATEQYF
many | TRBJ2-1 | TRBD2 | TRBV28 | TGTGCCAGCAGTTTAGATTCTGCGGGAGGGGTGGGCAATGAGCAGTTCTTC | CASSLDSAGGVGNEQFF
few | TRBJ1-6 | . | TRBV15 | TGTGCCACCAGCTACCCGGAGAAAGATTCACCCCTCCACTTT | CATSYPEKDSPLHF
many | TRBJ2-1 | . | TRBV30 | TGTGCCTGGAGAGGCACCGGGACAAGGCTCTACAATGAGCAGTTCTTC | CAWRGTGTRLYNEQFF
few | TRBJ1-2 | . | TRBV27 | TGTGCCAGCAGAAGGGCACAAGGCGGCTACACCTTC | CASRRAQGGYTF
large | TRBJ2-7 | . | TRBV12-3/TRBV12-4 | TGTGCCAGCAGTTCTGAGGGGAACGAGCAGTACTTC | CASSSEGNEQYF
few | TRBJ2-3 | . | TRBV10-1 | TGCGCCAGCAGTGGACTTGACGATACGCAGTATTTT | CASSGLDDTQYF
many | TRBJ2-2 | . | TRBV28 | TGTGCCACCTCGGGATCACAGGGAGTAAACACCGGGGAGCTGTTTTTT | CATSGSQGVNTGELFF